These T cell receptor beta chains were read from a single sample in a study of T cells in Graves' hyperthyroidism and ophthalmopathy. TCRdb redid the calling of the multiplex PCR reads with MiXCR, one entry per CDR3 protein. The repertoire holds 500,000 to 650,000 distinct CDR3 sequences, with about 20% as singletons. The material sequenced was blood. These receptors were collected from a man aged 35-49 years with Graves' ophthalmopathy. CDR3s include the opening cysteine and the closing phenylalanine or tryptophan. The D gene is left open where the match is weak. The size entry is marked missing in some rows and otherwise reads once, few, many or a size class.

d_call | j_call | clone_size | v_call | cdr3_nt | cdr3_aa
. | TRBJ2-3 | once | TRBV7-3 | TGTGCCAGCAGCTGGGGCGGGGCAGGTACAGATACGCAGTATTTT | CASSWGGAGTDTQYF
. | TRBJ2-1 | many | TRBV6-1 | TGTGCCAGCAGTGAAGGACCGGACAGTTACAATGAGCAGTTCTTC | CASSEGPDSYNEQFF
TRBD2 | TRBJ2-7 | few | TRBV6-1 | TGTGCCAGCAGGGCCAAAGGGGCTAGCGGGAGGGCCTCCCGCTACGAGCAGTACTTC | CASRAKGASGRASRYEQYF
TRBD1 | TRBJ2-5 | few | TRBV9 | TGTGCCAGCAGCGTGGGGACAGGGAAACAAGAGACCCAGTACTTC | CASSVGTGKQETQYF
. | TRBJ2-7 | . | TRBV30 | TGTGCCTGGAGGAGGGTCGGTGGGGGGTACGAGCAGTACTTC | CAWRRVGGGYEQYF
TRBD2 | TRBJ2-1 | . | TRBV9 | TGTGCCAGCAGCGTAGGACCTAGCGGGATCAACAATGAGCAGTTCTTC | CASSVGPSGINNEQFF
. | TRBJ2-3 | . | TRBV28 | TGTGCCAGCAGAATGGACGGGGTCAAGGATACGCAGTATTTT | CASRMDGVKDTQYF
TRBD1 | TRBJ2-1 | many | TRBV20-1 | TGCAGTGGATCGGGACAGGGGTGGTTAGTCAATGAGCAGTTCTTC | CSGSGQGWLVNEQFF
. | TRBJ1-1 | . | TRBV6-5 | TGTGCCAGCAGTTACTCAGGGTCAGCAAACACTGAAGCTTTCTTT | CASSYSGSANTEAFF
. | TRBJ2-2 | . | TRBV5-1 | TGCGCCAGCAGCTTGGCGGGCCAGACCACCGGGGAGCTGTTTTTT | CASSLAGQTTGELFF
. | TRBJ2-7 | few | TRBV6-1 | TGTGCCAGCAGTGGTAAGAGGAACTCCTACGAGCAGTACTTC | CASSGKRNSYEQYF
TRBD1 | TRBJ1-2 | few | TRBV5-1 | TGCGCCAGCAGCTCCGGACAGGAAGGGTATGGCTACACCTTC | CASSSGQEGYGYTF
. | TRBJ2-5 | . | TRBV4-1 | TGCGCCAGCAGCCAACCGGACACTTCGGAGGGGACCCAGTACTTC | CASSQPDTSEGTQYF
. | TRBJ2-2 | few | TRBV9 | TGTGCCAGCAGCGTCCGGGGGCGGGCTGACACCGGGGAGCTGTTTTTT | CASSVRGRADTGELFF
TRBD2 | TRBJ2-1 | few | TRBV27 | TGTGCCAGCAGAACCGAGCGGGGGAATGAGCAGTTCTTC | CASRTERGNEQFF
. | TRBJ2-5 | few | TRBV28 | TGTGCCAGCAGTTTAGGAGAGTTAAAGAGGGAGACCCAGTACTTC | CASSLGELKRETQYF
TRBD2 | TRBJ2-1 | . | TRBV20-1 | TGCAGTGCTAACGCTCTAGCGGACCTCTACAATGAGCAGTTCTTC | CSANALADLYNEQFF
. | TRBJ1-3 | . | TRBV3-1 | TGTGCCAGCAGCCACCCCCTTCGGCAGGCGATCTCTGGAAACACCATATATTTT | CASSHPLRQAISGNTIYF
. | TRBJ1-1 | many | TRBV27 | TGTGCCAGCGCCCTTAGTAGGGACACTGAAGCTTTCTTT | CASALSRDTEAFF
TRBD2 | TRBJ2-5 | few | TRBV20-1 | TGCAGTGCTCAAAGCGGGAGGGCCGCAGAGACCCAGTACTTC | CSAQSGRAAETQYF
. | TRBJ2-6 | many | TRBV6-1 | TGTGCCAGCATGGGACATGGGGCCAACGTCCTGACTTTC | CASMGHGANVLTF
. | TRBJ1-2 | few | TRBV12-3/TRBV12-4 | TGTGCCAGCAGTTTAGGGACATCCCGTGATGGCTACACCTTC | CASSLGTSRDGYTF
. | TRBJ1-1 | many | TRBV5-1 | TGCGCCAGCAGGTTGGAGGGGAGGACTGAAGCTTTCTTT | CASRLEGRTEAFF
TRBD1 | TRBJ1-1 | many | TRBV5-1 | TGCGCCAGCAGCCCGGGACAGGGGGCGCACGCTGAAGCTTTCTTT | CASSPGQGAHAEAFF
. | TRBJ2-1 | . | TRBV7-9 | TGTGCCAGCAGTGGGGAGAATGAGCAGTTCTTC | CASSGENEQFF
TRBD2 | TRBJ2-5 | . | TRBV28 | TGTGCCAGCAGTTTAGGATCAGGACTAGCAGCACCGATGTCCCAGTACTTC | CASSLGSGLAAPMSQYF
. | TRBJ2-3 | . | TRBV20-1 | TGCAGTGCTAGTAAACTAGCTTCGGATACGCAGTATTTT | CSASKLASDTQYF
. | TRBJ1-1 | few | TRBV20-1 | TGCAGTGCTAGCCCCTCGGCTCAGATGAACACTGAAGCTTTCTTT | CSASPSAQMNTEAFF
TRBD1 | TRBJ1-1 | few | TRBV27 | TGTGCCAGCAGGAGACAGGGGTTCGAGAACACTGAAGCTTTCTTT | CASRRQGFENTEAFF
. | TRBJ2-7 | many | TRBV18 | TGTGCCAGCTCACCAGGTACAGGCTACTACGAGCAGTACTTC | CASSPGTGYYEQYF
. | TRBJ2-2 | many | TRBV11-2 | TGTGCCAGCAGCGTAGGCAGGGTCGGGAGGGAGCTGTTTTTT | CASSVGRVGRELFF
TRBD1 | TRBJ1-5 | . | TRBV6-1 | TGTGCCAGCAGAACCCAGACAGGGTTGATTAATCAGCCCCAGCATTTT | CASRTQTGLINQPQHF
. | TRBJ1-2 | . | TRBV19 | TGTGCCAGTAGAAGGGAAAGGGAGTGGGGCTATGGCTACACCTTC | CASRREREWGYGYTF
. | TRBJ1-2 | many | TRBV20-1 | TGCAGTGCTAGAGGGGGAGGTTACAGGGCTAATGGCTACACCTTC | CSARGGGYRANGYTF
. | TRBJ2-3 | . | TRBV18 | TGTGCCAGCTCCCCCCAGGCCAACACAGATACGCAGTATTTT | CASSPQANTDTQYF
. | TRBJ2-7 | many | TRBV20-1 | TGCAGTGCTAAAGGGGGGGACAGCTACGAGCAGTACTTC | CSAKGGDSYEQYF
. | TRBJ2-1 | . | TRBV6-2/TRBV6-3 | TGTGCCAGCAGTTATTCGGAGAACAATGAGCAGTTCTTC | CASSYSENNEQFF
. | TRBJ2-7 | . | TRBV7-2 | TGTGCCAGCAGCTTAGGACTGGAAGTTGGAGAGCAGTACTTC | CASSLGLEVGEQYF
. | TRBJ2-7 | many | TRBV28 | TGTGCCAGCAGGGTGGGGACCACAGTCCTCTCCTACGAGCAGTACTTC | CASRVGTTVLSYEQYF
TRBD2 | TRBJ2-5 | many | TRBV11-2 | TGTGCCAGCAGTTCCGCGGGGGGCAATGGAGAGACCCAGTACTTC | CASSSAGGNGETQYF
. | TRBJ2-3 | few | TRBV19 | TGTGCCAGTAGCGATAGGGCTCCGGGACCGAGCACAGATACGCAGTATTTT | CASSDRAPGPSTDTQYF
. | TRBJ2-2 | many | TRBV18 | TGTGCCAGCAGCCCACCGAACACCGGGGAGCTGTTTTTT | CASSPPNTGELFF
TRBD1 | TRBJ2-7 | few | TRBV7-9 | TGTGCCAGCACCACTATGGCAGGACAGGGGGAGCAGTACTTC | CASTTMAGQGEQYF
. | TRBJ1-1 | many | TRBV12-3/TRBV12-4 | TGTGCCAGCACCCCCCCTGGGTACACTGAAGCTTTCTTT | CASTPPGYTEAFF
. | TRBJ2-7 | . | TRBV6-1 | TGTGCCAGCAGTGAAGAAGGAGGAAGGACCTACGAGCAGTACTTC | CASSEEGGRTYEQYF
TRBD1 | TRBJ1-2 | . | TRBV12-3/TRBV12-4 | TGTGCCAGCAGTTTTGACAGGGGTCGTGCTGGCTACACCTTC | CASSFDRGRAGYTF
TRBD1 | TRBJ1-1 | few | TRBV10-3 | TGTGCCATCAGACCGGGACAGCTGAACACTGAAGCTTTCTTT | CAIRPGQLNTEAFF
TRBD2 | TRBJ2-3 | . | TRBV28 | TGTGCCAGCAGGTCGGGAGGCCTAGGCACAGATACGCAGTATTTT | CASRSGGLGTDTQYF
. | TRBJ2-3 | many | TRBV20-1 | TGCAGTGCCGCCCCCATGGGCACAGATACGCAGTATTTT | CSAAPMGTDTQYF
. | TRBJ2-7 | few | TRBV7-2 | TGTGCCAGCAGCCCCCGTCGGGCGGGTCGCTTTACCTACGAGCAGTACTTC | CASSPRRAGRFTYEQYF
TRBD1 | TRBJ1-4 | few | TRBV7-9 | TGTGCCAGCAGCTTATTGGCAGGGGGACCTAATGAAAAACTGTTTTTT | CASSLLAGGPNEKLFF
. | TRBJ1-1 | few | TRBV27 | TGTGCCAGCACCCGAGTGGGGCAGGCTGGTGTGAACACTGAAGCTTTCTTT | CASTRVGQAGVNTEAFF
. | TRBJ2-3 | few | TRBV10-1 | TGCGCCAGCAGACATCGCGGCCCGTACACAGATACGCAGTATTTT | CASRHRGPYTDTQYF
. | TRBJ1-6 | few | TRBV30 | TGTGCCTGGGGACTCCTGAGCTCCTATAATTCACCCCTCCACTTT | CAWGLLSSYNSPLHF